Listed below are T cell receptor beta chains from one sample, sequenced in a study of cytomegalovirus exposure and HLA in healthy donors. Measured with immunoSEQ multiplex PCR; TCRdb has only the in-frame clones, and not every one. The specimen's table records about 46,000 clones. What was sequenced was PBMCs. These receptors all come from a woman aged 40 to 50 in good health and CMV-seronegative. Each CDR3 is given with its conserved first and last residue. D genes are given only for firm matches.

>TRBV5-1|TRBJ1-2|TRBD1
CASSDGQGGYGYTF
TGCGCCAGCAGCGACGGACAGGGCGGCTATGGCTACACCTTC
>TRBV7-2|TRBJ1-2|-
CASSLVEGIYGYTF
TGTGCCAGCAGCTTAGTGGAGGGGATCTATGGCTACACCTTC
>TRBV28|TRBJ2-1|-
CASGMAGTFYNEQFF
TGTGCCAGCGGGATGGCCGGGACTTTCTACAATGAGCAGTTCTTC
>TRBV5-1|TRBJ2-7|-
CASSLTAGIYEQYF
TGCGCCAGCAGCTTGACGGCAGGGATCTACGAGCAGTACTTC
>TRBV19|TRBJ2-7|-
CASRGRQGKQYF
TGTGCCAGTAGGGGCCGCCAGGGGAAGCAGTACTTC
>TRBV5-3|TRBJ1-2|-
CARSSEPRTPGYGYTF
TGTGCCAGAAGCTCGGAGCCTCGGACACCAGGGTATGGCTACACCTTC
>TRBV7-3|TRBJ2-3|-
CASSLIRPETGTQYF
TGTGCCAGCAGCTTAATAAGGCCGGAGACCGGTACGCAGTATTTT
>TRBV2|TRBJ2-7|TRBD1
CASSGDRGSPEQYF
TGTGCCAGCAGTGGTGACAGGGGGTCTCCCGAGCAGTACTTC
>TRBV19|TRBJ1-4|-
CASSGAGYFSTNEKLFF
TGTGCCAGTAGTGGGGCAGGATACTTTTCAACTAATGAAAAACTGTTTTTT
>TRBV13|TRBJ2-1|-
CASSATPASTRNEQFF
TGTGCCAGCAGCGCCACCCCGGCCTCCACGAGGAATGAGCAGTTCTTC
>TRBV5-1|TRBJ2-1|TRBD2
CASSEQTSGGGNEQFF
TGCGCCAGCAGCGAACAGACTAGCGGAGGAGGGAATGAGCAGTTCTTC
>TRBV6-5|TRBJ2-3|TRBD2
CASSLETSRFTDTQYF
TGTGCCAGCAGTTTGGAGACTAGCCGGTTTACAGATACGCAGTATTTT
>TRBV28|TRBJ2-1|TRBD2
CASSLVGTSGSDEQFF
TGTGCCAGCAGCCTCGTCGGCACTAGCGGTAGCGATGAGCAGTTCTTC
>TRBV4-2|TRBJ1-1|-
CASSRGQNTEAFF
TGTGCCAGCAGTAGAGGTCAGAACACTGAAGCTTTCTTT
>TRBV7-2|TRBJ2-5|TRBD2
CASSLAGTSVTQYF
TGTGCCAGCAGCTTAGCCGGGACTAGCGTGACCCAGTACTTC
>TRBV18|TRBJ1-3|-
CASSGGSGNTIYF
TGTGCCAGCTCTGGAGGCTCTGGAAACACCATATATTTT
>TRBV4-2|TRBJ2-2|TRBD1
CASSRGGQAGGTGELFF
TGTGCCAGCAGCCGAGGGGGACAGGCCGGGGGAACCGGGGAGCTGTTTTTT
>TRBV5-4|TRBJ2-7|-
CASSPSQDRTIYEQYF
TGTGCCAGCAGCCCCAGCCAAGACAGGACCATCTACGAGCAGTACTTC
>TRBV18|TRBJ2-3|TRBD1
CASSPGGTGMWTDTQYF
TGTGCCAGCTCACCGGGTGGGACAGGGATGTGGACAGATACGCAGTATTTT
>TRBV9|TRBJ1-2|-
CASSVNPGDYGYTF
TGTGCCAGCAGCGTAAACCCCGGAGACTATGGCTACACCTTC
>TRBV4-2|TRBJ2-7|-
CASSQGDPYEQYF
TGTGCCAGCAGCCAAGGCGATCCCTACGAGCAGTACTTC
>TRBV6-5|TRBJ1-2|TRBD1
CASSYEGTGNYGYTF
TGTGCCAGCAGTTACGAGGGGACAGGAAACTATGGCTACACCTTC
>TRBV5-5|TRBJ1-1|-
CASSSGARGAFF
TGTGCCAGCAGTTCAGGGGCCCGAGGAGCTTTCTTT
>TRBV4-2|TRBJ1-2|-
CASSQGTTNYGYTF
TGTGCCAGCAGCCAAGGGACAACTAACTATGGCTACACCTTC
>TRBV6-5|TRBJ1-4|TRBD1
CASRLGQGREKLFF
TGTGCCAGCAGACTCGGACAGGGTAGGGAAAAACTGTTTTTT
>TRBV6-1|TRBJ2-7|TRBD2
CASSEGRTSAAEQYF
TGTGCCAGCAGTGAAGGTCGGACTAGCGCGGCTGAGCAGTACTTC
>TRBV6-5|TRBJ2-3|TRBD2
CASSYSGGRGTDTQYF
TGTGCCAGCAGTTACTCGGGCGGGAGAGGTACAGATACGCAGTATTTT
>TRBV9|TRBJ2-1|TRBD2
CASSVSGTSGVEQFF
TGTGCCAGCAGCGTGTCCGGGACTAGCGGAGTTGAGCAGTTCTTC
>TRBV11-2|TRBJ1-2|TRBD1
CASSSGPGQIYGYTF
TGTGCCAGCAGCTCGGGGCCGGGACAGATCTATGGCTACACCTTC
>TRBV4-3|TRBJ2-7|TRBD1
CASSTGQDAYEQYF
TGCGCCAGCAGCACAGGACAGGACGCCTACGAGCAGTACTTC
>TRBV7-8|TRBJ2-7|TRBD2
CASSRTSGRGRAYEQYF
TGTGCCAGCAGCAGGACTAGCGGGAGGGGGAGGGCCTACGAGCAGTACTTC
>TRBV18|TRBJ2-7|-
CASSRGSNNYEQYF
TGTGCCAGCTCCAGAGGCTCAAACAACTACGAGCAGTACTTC
>TRBV5-4|TRBJ2-7|-
CASSFRDEQYF
TGTGCCAGCAGCTTCAGGGACGAGCAGTACTTC
>TRBV5-1|TRBJ1-4|-
CASSLASLTSGYEKLFF
TGCGCCAGCAGCTTGGCCTCACTCACCTCCGGTTACGAAAAACTGTTTTTT
>TRBV7-8|TRBJ2-7|-
CASSDNRVPREQYF
TGTGCCAGCAGCGACAACAGGGTTCCTCGGGAGCAGTACTTC
>TRBV5-6|TRBJ2-5|-
CASSLGVGQGKTQYF
TGTGCCAGCAGCTTGGGGGTAGGGCAGGGGAAGACCCAGTACTTC
>TRBV19|TRBJ2-7|-
CATKKRQGVYEQYF
TGTGCCACAAAAAAAAGGCAGGGTGTCTACGAGCAGTACTTC
>TRBV6-8|TRBJ1-4|-
CASSDRHDATNEKLFF
TGTGCCAGCAGCGATCGACACGATGCAACTAATGAAAAACTGTTTTTT
>TRBV25-1|TRBJ1-2|-
CASSEGAGYGYTF
TGTGCCAGCAGTGAGGGGGCCGGCTATGGCTACACCTTC
>TRBV6-5|TRBJ2-7|TRBD2
CATGASGNYEQYF
TGTGCCACCGGCGCTAGCGGGAACTACGAGCAGTACTTC
>TRBV5-4|TRBJ2-2|-
CASSSAGGELFF
TGTGCCAGCAGCTCCGCCGGTGGGGAGCTGTTTTTT
>TRBV7-6|TRBJ2-1|-
CASSLGTSKPNEQFF
TGTGCCAGCAGCTTAGGCACTAGTAAACCCAATGAGCAGTTCTTC
>TRBV4-3|TRBJ2-5|-
CASSQEWRVGTQYF
TGCGCCAGCAGCCAAGAATGGAGGGTAGGGACCCAGTACTTC
>TRBV19|TRBJ1-1|TRBD1
CASSMSTGAEAFF
TGTGCCAGTAGTATGAGTACAGGGGCTGAAGCTTTCTTT
>TRBV6-6|TRBJ2-2|-
CASTISGELFF
TGTGCCAGCACTATTTCCGGGGAGCTGTTTTTT
>TRBV15|TRBJ1-2|-
CATSRGGGIDYGYTF
TGTGCCACCAGCAGAGGGGGGGGGATTGACTATGGCTACACCTTC
>TRBV7-2|TRBJ2-1|-
CASSSISRVVYEQFF
TGTGCCAGCAGCTCCATTTCAAGAGTTGTGTACGAGCAGTTCTTC
>TRBV29-1|TRBJ1-1|-
CSVLGGSTEAFF
TGCAGCGTCCTAGGCGGTAGCACTGAAGCTTTCTTT
>TRBV18|TRBJ2-7|TRBD1
CASSSKDRGYEQYF
TGTGCCAGCTCATCGAAGGACAGGGGCTACGAGCAGTACTTC
>TRBV27|TRBJ1-2|TRBD1
CASSPGTGRNYGYTF
TGTGCCAGCAGTCCGGGGACAGGACGTAACTATGGCTACACCTTC
>TRBV7-2|TRBJ2-7|TRBD1
CASSLASGTGGYEQYF
TGTGCCAGCAGCTTAGCGTCAGGGACAGGGGGCTACGAGCAGTACTTC
>TRBV7-8|TRBJ1-5|TRBD1
CASSLARKTGVNQPQHF
TGTGCCAGCAGCTTAGCGCGTAAGACAGGGGTCAATCAGCCCCAGCATTTT